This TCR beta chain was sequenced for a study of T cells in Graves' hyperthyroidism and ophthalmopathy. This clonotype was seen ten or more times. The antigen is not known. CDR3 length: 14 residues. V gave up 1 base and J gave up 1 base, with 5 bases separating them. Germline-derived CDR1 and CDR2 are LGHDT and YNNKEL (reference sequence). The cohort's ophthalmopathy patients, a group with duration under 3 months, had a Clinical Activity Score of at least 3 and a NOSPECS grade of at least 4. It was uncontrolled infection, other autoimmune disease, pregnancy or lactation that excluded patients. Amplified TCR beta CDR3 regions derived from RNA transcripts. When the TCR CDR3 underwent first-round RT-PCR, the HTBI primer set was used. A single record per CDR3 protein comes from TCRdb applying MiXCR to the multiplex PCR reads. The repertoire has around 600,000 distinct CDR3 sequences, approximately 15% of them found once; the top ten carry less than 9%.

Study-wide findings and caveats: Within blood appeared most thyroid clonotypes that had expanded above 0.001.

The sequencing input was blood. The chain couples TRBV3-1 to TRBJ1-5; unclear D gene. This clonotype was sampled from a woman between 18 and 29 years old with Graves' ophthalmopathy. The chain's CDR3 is CASSQGTSNQPQHF. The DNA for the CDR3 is TGTGCCAGCAGCCAAGGCACAAGCAATCAGCCCCAGCATTTT. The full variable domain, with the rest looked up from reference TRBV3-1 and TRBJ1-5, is DTAVSQTPKYLVTQMGNDKSIKCEQNLGHDTMYWYKQDSKKFLKIMFSYNNKELIINETVPNRFSPKSPDKAHLNLHINSLELGDSAVYFCASSQGTSNQPQHFGDGTRLSIL.